This T cell receptor (beta chain) stems from a study of cytomegalovirus exposure and HLA in healthy donors. Nominal health characterized the donors when sampled, though unrecorded immune exposures were likely. Use of 60 Vbeta and 13 Jbeta primers characterized the PCR. The data were produced by immunoSEQ multiplex PCR, yet TCRdb's version contains in-frame clones alone and is incomplete. Among 120,000 to 150,000 clones listed, roughly 80% were seen once. Study-wide results and limits: CMV serostatus was the only recorded immune exposure for donors. A missense DCLRE1C variant was associated with V- and J-gene trimming of TCR beta chains in a later analysis, and an independent cohort replicated the association. There were reportedly fewer N-insertions in an Asian-associated ancestry cluster than the roughly 610-donor mean, in a later analysis.

The CDR3 spans 16 residues. Germline V CDR1 and CDR2: MDHEN, SYDVKM. Trimming at V came to 5 bases and at J to 5 bases, leaving 14 bases not matched to a gene. This clone was detected once. Its antigen is as yet unknown. The sample taken for sequencing was PBMCs. The V call is TRBV28, the J call TRBJ2-5; 7 positions match TRBD2. The TCR comes from a female donor in good health and CMV-seronegative. CDR3 sequence: CASSPDFGWEGETQYF. The CDR3 DNA is TGTGCCAGCAGTCCCGATTTTGGGTGGGAGGGGGAGACCCAGTACTTC.